A single sample is the source of the 11 T cell receptor beta chains below, sequenced in a study of CD8 T cells in ankylosing spondylitis. Study-level findings and limits: Seemingly distinctive of ankylosing spondylitis blood was a TCR beta motif formed by eight highly homologous variants.

Each CDR3 protein is one row after TCRdb ran MiXCR on the 5' RACE reads. Here the sample spans approximately 400,000 distinct CDR3 sequences, roughly 17% being singletons. Their antigen targets remain unknown. The sequencing input was blood, either unsorted or a sorted T cell fraction (not recorded which). These receptors were obtained from a male donor with ankylosing spondylitis.

V and J are TRBV12-3 or TRBV12-4 and TRBJ2-7; either TRBD1 or TRBD2 may supply D (5 bases each). The CDR3 length is 14 residues. V lost 4 bases and J lost 6, with 16 bases in between. The CDR3 reads CASSYQGGSAEQYF. In DNA form, the CDR3 reads TGTGCCAGCAGTTACCAGGGTGGTAGCGCCGAGCAGTACTTC.

The gene calls are TRBV24-1 and TRBJ2-5, with D possibly being TRBD2 (5 bases). Trimming removed 9 bases from V and 4 bases from J, with 11 bases in between. CDR3 length equals 12 residues. The germline CDR1 and CDR2 sequences are KGHDR and SFDVKD. CDR3 loop: CATVRGGETQYF. CDR3 coding DNA: TGTGCCACCGTTCGGGGTGGAGAGACCCAGTACTTC.

The rearrangement links TRBV20-1 to TRBJ2-2; unclear D gene. V gave up 2 bases and J gave up 4 bases, with 5 bases separating them. The CDR3 consists of 12 residues. Germline values: CDR1 DFQATT, CDR2 SNEGSKA (reference sequence). The chain's CDR3 is CSARRVTGELFF. In DNA form, the CDR3 reads TGCAGTGCTAGAAGAGTCACCGGGGAGCTGTTTTTT.

This chain connects TRBV30 to TRBJ2-7, with no clear D. Trimming shortened V by 0 bases and J by 4 bases, and 16 bases separated the two germline ends. Germline loops: CDR1 GTSNPN, CDR2 SVGIG (reference sequence). The CDR3 is 15 residues long. The CDR3 loop reads CAWSVRAVVRYEQYF. The CDR3 bases are TGTGCCTGGAGTGTACGAGCAGTTGTACGGTACGAGCAGTACTTC.

J is TRBJ1-1 and V is TRBV23-1; no reliable D call. TRBV23-1 qualifies as an ORF whose function is uncertain. The CDR3 is 14 amino acids. The V end was cut by 10 bases, the J end by 0 bases, with 15 bases between. The chain's CDR3 is CATPPGRVNTEAFF. The CDR3 DNA is TGCGCCACCCCGCCCGGACGGGTGAACACTGAAGCTTTCTTT.

V gene TRBV4-1 combines with J gene TRBJ2-5, with 10 bases that match TRBD2. Per the germline V gene, CDR1 is MGHRA and CDR2 is YSYEKL. Trimming at V came to 2 bases and at J to 4 bases, leaving 7 bases not matched to a gene. CDR3 length equals 16 residues. CDR3 DNA sequence: TGCGCCAGCAGCCAAATAGCGGGAGGAAGTAGAGAGACCCAGTACTTC. It is translated as CASSQIAGGSRETQYF.

The rearrangement uses TRBV30 and TRBJ2-5, with D possibly matching TRBD1 (6 bases). This CDR3 is built from 11 residues. CDR1 is GTSNPN, CDR2 SVGIG, per germline (reference sequence). The CDR3 DNA reads as TGTGCTGAAACCAGGGGCGAGACCCAGTACTTC. It is translated as CAETRGETQYF.

This chain connects TRBV7-2 to TRBJ1-1; D gene unclear. This CDR3 contains 14 residues. The V and J ends lost 3 bases and 1 base respectively, with 9 bases between them. Germline V gives CDR1 SGHTA, CDR2 FQGNSA. CDR3 in amino acids: CASSFRRENTEAFF. For the CDR3, the DNA is TGTGCCAGCAGCTTCCGACGGGAGAACACTGAAGCTTTCTTT.

This clonotype was observed many times. The chain has TRBV6-1 and TRBJ2-7; D is ambiguous. The CDR3 is 12 amino acids. Per the germline V gene, CDR1 is MNHNS and CDR2 is SASEGT. V lost 6 bases, J lost 0 bases, and 6 bases lay in between. The DNA for the CDR3 is TGTGCCAGCAGCGTTAGCTCCTACGAGCAGTACTTC. This encodes CASSVSSYEQYF.

The rearrangement joins TRBV7-7 to TRBJ2-1; maybe TRBD2 (6 bases). Trimming took 2 bases from V and 6 from J, leaving 29 bases between them. The CDR3 is 20 amino acids. Germline loops: CDR1 SSHAT, CDR2 FNYEAQ (reference sequence). The CDR3 nucleotides are TGTGCCAGCAGCTTACGGAGTGCTTGGGCGGGATCGACAATGCCCAATGAGCAGTTCTTC. Translating gives CASSLRSAWAGSTMPNEQFF.

This clonotype was counted a few times. The rearrangement links TRBV15 to TRBJ2-5, with 15 bases that match TRBD2. The CDR3 length is 17 residues. Germline values: CDR1 LNHNV, CDR2 YYDKDF (reference sequence). V lost 5 bases, J lost 3 bases, and 7 bases stayed unmatched. CDR3 DNA: TGTGCCACCAGCGGAGGACTAGCGGGGGGGAAAAAAGAGACCCAGTACTTC. This sequence encodes CATSGGLAGGKKETQYF.